This T cell receptor (beta chain) is drawn from a study of molecular identifiers for immune sequencing clone quantification. General observations from the study: In cases of identical TCR molecules sharing a barcode, highly expanded clone sizes could be underestimated. Clones with over 20 RNA copies captured over 99% of effector molecules but under 1% of naive ones.

The CDR3 totals 16 residues. V lost 3 bases to trimming and J lost 0 bases; unmatched junction nucleotides: 5. Germline assignment: CDR1 SGHRS and CDR2 YFSETQ. On this clonotype: The antigen remains undetermined.

From the PCR reads, TCRdb called clonotypes with MiXCR, one entry per CDR3 protein. The profile shows roughly 93,000 distinct CDR3 sequences, around 20% of them singletons. The source of this sequence is a human donor in good health. Some libraries in this study had Jurkat cell RNA spiked in. Sequenced: naive CD8+ T cells from blood, with Jurkat cell RNA spiked in. Specified subset: FACS-sorted CD8+CD4-CCR7+CD45RA+ naive T cells. This chain connects TRBV5-1 to TRBJ2-3; 9 bases are shared with TRBD1. The CDR3 bases are TGCGCCAGCAGCTCAGGACAGGGGACGAGCACAGATACGCAGTATTTT. Residues: CASSSGQGTSTDTQYF.